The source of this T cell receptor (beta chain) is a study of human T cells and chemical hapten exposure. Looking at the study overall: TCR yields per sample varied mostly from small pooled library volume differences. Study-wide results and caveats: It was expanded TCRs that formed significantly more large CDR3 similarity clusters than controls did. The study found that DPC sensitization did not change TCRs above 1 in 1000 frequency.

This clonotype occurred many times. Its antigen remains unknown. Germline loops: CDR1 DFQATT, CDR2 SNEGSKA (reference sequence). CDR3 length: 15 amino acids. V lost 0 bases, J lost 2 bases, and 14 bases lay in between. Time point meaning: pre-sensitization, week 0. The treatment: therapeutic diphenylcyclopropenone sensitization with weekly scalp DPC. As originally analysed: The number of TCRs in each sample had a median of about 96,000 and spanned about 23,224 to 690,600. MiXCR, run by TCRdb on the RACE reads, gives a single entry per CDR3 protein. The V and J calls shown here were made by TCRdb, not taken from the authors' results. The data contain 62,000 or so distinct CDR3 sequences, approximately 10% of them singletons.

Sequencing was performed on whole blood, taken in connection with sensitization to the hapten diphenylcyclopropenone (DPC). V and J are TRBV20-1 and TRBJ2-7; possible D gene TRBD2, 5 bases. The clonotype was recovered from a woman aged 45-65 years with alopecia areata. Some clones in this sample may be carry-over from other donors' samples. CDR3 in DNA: TGCAGTGCTAGAGAGGCGGGTCCTCCAGCCTACGAGCAGTACTTC. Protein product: CSAREAGPPAYEQYF.